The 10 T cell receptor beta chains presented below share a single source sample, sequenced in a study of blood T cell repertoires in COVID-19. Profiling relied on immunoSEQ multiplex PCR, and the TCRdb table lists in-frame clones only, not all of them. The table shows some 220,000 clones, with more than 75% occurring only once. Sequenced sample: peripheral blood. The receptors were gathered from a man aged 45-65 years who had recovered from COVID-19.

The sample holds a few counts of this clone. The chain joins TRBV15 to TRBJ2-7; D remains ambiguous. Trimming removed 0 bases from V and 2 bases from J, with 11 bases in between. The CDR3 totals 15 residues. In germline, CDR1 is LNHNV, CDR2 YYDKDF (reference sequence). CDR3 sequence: CATSRDLGVPYEQYF. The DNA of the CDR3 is TGTGCCACCAGCAGAGATTTAGGAGTTCCCTACGAGCAGTACTTC.

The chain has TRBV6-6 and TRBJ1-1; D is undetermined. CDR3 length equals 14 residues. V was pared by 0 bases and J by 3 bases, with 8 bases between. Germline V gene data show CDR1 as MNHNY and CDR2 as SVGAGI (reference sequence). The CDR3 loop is CASSYSAGDTEAFF. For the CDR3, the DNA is TGTGCCAGCAGTTACTCGGCGGGCGACACTGAAGCTTTCTTT.

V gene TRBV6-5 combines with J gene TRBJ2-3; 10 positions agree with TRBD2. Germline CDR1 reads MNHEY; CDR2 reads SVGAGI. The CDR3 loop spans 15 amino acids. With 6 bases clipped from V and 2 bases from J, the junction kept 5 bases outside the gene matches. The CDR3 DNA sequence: TGTGCCAGCAGCCGAGCGGGAGGGTACACAGATACGCAGTATTTT. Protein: CASSRAGGYTDTQYF.

The CDR3: CASSRRQGRPSEQYF. The CDR3 DNA reads as TGTGCCAGCAGCCGACGCCAGGGTAGGCCCTCCGAGCAGTACTTC. This chain uses TRBV6-5 with TRBJ2-7, with D perhaps matching TRBD1 (5 bases). The germline V gene has CDR1 MNHEY and CDR2 SVGAGI. V gave up 6 bases and J gave up 6 bases, with 21 bases separating them. CDR3 length: 15 residues.

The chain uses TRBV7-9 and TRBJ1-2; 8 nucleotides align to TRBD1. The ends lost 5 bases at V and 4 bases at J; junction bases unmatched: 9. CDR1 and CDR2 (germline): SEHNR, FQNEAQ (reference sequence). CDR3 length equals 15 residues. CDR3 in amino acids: CASSLTGVNFYGYTF. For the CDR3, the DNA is TGTGCCAGCAGCCTGACAGGGGTTAATTTCTATGGCTACACCTTC.

The CDR3 reads CAWSRTSFAYEQYF. The CDR3 region has the DNA TGTGCCTGGAGTCGGACTAGCTTCGCCTACGAGCAGTACTTC. The chain couples TRBV30 to TRBJ2-7, with TRBD2 matching 8 bases. Per germline, CDR1 GTSNPN and CDR2 SVGIG (reference sequence). This CDR3 is built from 14 residues. Trimming cost V 2 bases and J 2 bases; bases outside gene matches: 5.

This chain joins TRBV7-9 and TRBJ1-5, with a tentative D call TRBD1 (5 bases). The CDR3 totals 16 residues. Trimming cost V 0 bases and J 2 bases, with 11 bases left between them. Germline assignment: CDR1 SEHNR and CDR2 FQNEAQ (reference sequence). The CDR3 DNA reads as TGTGCCAGCAGCTTAGCCGGGGGGTTCGGCAATCAGCCCCAGCATTTT. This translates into CASSLAGGFGNQPQHF.

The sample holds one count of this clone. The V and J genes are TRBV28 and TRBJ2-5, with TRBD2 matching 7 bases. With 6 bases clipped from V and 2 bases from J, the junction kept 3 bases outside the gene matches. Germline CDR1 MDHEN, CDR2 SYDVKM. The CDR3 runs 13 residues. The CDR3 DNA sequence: TGTGCCAGCAGCCGAGCGGGGCAAGAGACCCAGTACTTC. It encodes CASSRAGQETQYF.

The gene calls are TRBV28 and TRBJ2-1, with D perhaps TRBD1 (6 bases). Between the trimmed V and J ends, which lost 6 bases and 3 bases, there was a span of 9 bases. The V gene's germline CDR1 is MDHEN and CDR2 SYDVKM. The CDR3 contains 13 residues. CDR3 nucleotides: TGTGCCAGCAGGATGGACAGCTACAATGAGCAGTTCTTC. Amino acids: CASRMDSYNEQFF.

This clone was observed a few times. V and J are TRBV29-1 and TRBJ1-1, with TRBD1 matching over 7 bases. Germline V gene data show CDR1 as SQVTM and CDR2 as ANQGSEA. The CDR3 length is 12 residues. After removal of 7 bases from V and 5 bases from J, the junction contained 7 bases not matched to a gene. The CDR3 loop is CSASQGWTEAFF. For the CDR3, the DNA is TGCAGCGCTTCACAGGGGTGGACTGAAGCTTTCTTT.